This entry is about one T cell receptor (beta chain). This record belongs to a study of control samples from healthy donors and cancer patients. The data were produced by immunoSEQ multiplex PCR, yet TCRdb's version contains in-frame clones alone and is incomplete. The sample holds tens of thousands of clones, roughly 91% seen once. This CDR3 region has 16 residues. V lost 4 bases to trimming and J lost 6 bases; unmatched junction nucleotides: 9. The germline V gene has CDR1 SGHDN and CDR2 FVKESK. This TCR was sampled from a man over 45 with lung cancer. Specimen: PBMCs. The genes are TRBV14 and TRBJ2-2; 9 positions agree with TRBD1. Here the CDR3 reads CASSLPATGGAGELFF. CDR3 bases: TGTGCCAGCAGCCTACCAGCGACAGGGGGGGCCGGGGAGCTGTTTTTT.